The clone carrying this T cell receptor (beta chain) was seen repeatedly, ten times or more. Its specificity is not known. Deletions cut 4 bases from V and 0 bases from J, with 7 bases between. Germline loops: CDR1 MDHEN, CDR2 SYDVKM. The CDR3 contains 14 residues. Through a sample-barcoded 5' primer and a J-beta primer mix, a second PCR was run for 7 to 11 cycles. TCRdb passed the 5' RACE reads through MiXCR, listing each CDR3 protein once. This repertoire shows about 700,000 distinct CDR3 sequences, around 32% found once; its top ten account for roughly 15%. The source of the sample is a study of blood T cells in healthy people across ages. Findings and limits, study-wide: More naive CD4+ cells and higher diversity were found in long-lived than in aged donors. Higher naive T cell percentage went strongly together with higher TCR beta diversity. Any changes in expanded clonotypes were possibly confounded, as donor CMV status remained unknown. Across the age range, TCR beta diversity per million T cells fell in a roughly linear way.

J is TRBJ2-1 and V is TRBV28, with D unresolved. Sequencing was performed on blood. The clonotype was recovered from an elderly woman in good health. For the CDR3, the DNA is TGTGCCAGCAGTTCGGCCCGCTCCTACAATGAGCAGTTCTTC. Amino acid sequence: CASSSARSYNEQFF.